One TCR beta chain is described in this entry. Clones were sequenced by immunoSEQ multiplex PCR, and TCRdb holds only the in-frame ones, with some missing. This sample has 140,000 to 150,000 clones, with around 90% found just once. The sample comes from a study of control samples from healthy donors and cancer patients. V lost 0 bases to trimming and J lost 2 bases, with 6 bases between them. CDR1 and CDR2 from the germline V gene are SGDLS and YYNGEE. The CDR3 totals 14 residues. The V gene is TRBV9, the J gene TRBJ1-3, with unresolved D. Sequences were obtained from blood. This TCR was recovered from a man aged 25 to 40 in good health. CDR3 sequence reads: CASSVAGPGNTIYF. In DNA form, the CDR3 reads TGTGCCAGCAGCGTAGCCGGGCCTGGAAACACCATATATTTT.